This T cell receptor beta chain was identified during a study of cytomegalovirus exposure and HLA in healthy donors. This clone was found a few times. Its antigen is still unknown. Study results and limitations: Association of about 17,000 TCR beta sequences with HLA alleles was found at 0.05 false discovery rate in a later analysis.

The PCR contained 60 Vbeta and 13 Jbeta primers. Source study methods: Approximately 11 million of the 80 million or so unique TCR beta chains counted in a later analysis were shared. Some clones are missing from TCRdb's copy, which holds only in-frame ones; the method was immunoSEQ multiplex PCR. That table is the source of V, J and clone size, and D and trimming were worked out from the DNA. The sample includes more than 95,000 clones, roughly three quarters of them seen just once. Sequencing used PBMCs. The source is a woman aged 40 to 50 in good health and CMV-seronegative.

CDR3 sequence (DNA): TGTGCCTGGACCTTGGGACTAGCGGGCCCCCGTCAAGAGACCCAGTACTTC. Amino acid sequence: CAWTLGLAGPRQETQYF. The V call is TRBV30, the J call TRBJ2-5; 12 positions agree with TRBD2. Germline V gives CDR1 GTSNPN, CDR2 SVGIG (reference sequence). J gave up 2 bases and V 4 bases, and 11 bases lay outside the gene matches. The CDR3 covers 17 residues.